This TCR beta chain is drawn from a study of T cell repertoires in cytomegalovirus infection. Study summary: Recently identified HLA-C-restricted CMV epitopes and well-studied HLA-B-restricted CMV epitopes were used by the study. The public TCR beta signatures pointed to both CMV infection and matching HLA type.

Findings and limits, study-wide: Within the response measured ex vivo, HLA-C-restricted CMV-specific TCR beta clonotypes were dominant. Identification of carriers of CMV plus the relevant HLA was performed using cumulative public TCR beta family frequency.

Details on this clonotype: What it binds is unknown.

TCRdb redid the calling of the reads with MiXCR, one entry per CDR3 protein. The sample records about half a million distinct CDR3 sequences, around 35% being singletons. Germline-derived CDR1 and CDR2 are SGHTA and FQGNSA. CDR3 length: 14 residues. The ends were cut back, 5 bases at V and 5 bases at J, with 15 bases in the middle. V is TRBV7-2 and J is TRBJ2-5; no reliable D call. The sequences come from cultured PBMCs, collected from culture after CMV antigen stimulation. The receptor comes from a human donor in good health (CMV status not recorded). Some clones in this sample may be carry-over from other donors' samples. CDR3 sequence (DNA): TGTGCCAGCAGCCCAGAGAGTGGCTACGAGACCCAGTACTTC. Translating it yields CASSPESGYETQYF.